This T cell receptor (beta chain) was profiled in a study of tumor and adjacent non-tumor tissue in lung cancer. Study overall: The cohort had 12 adenocarcinoma, a couple of squamous cell and 1 small cell patients. On average, productive TCRbeta reads reached about 4.4 million per sample. The study, taken as a whole, reports: TCR diversity was significantly greater in tumor than normal lung tissue.

From germline, CDR1 is SGHNT and CDR2 YYREEE (reference sequence). This CDR3 region has 15 residues. The template was RNA from unsorted bulk tissue. Between August and November 2014, newly diagnosed, chemotherapy-naive lung cancer patients underwent thoracic surgery in China. With regard to this clonotype: No antigen is known for it. A junction end diverges from the germline sequence, so it may reflect a read error.

The library came from three nested PCR rounds adapted from ARM-PCR protocols. TCRdb ran MiXCR on the multiplex PCR reads and lists one entry per CDR3 protein. The sample lists tens of thousands of distinct CDR3 sequences, 60% to 85% occurring once. Sequences were obtained from lung tumor tissue. The receptor was derived from a woman between 45 and 60 years old with non-small cell lung cancer. The chain uses TRBV5-4 and TRBJ1-2; 12 bases are shared with TRBD1. This chain's CDR3 is CASTLGTGGIRGYTF. The CDR3 nucleotides read TGTGCCAGCACCTTGGGGACAGGGGGCATCCGTGGCTACACCTTC. Full variable domain (rest looked up from reference TRBV5-4 and TRBJ1-2): ETGVTQSPTHLIKTRGQQVTLRCSSQSGHNTVSWYQQALGQGPQFIFQYYREEENGRGNFPPRFSGLQFPNYSSELNVNALELDDSALYLCASTLGTGGIRGYTFGSGTRLTVV.